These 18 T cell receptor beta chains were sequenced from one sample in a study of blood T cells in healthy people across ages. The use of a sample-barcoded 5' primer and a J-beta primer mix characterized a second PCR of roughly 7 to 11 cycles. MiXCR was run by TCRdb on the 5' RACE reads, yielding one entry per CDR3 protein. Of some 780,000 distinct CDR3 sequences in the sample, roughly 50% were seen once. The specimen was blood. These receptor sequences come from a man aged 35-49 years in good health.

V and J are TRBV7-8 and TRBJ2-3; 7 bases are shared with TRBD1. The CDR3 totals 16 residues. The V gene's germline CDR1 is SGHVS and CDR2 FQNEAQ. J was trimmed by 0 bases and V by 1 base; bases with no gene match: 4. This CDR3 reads CASSLDTGASTDTQYF. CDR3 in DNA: TGTGCCAGCAGCTTAGACACAGGGGCTAGCACAGATACGCAGTATTTT. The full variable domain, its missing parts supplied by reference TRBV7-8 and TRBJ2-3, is GAGVSQSPRYKVAKRGQDVALRCDPISGHVSLFWYQQALGQGPEFLTYFQNEAQLDKSGLPSDRFFAERPEGSVSTLKIQRTQQEDSAVYLCASSLDTGASTDTQYFGPGTRLTVL.

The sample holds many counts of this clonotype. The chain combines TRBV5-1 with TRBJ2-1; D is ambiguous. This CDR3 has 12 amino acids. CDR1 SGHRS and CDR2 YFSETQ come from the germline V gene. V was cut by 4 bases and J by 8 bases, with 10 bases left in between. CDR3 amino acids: CASSGEIHEQFF. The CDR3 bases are TGCGCCAGCAGCGGGGAAATCCATGAGCAGTTCTTC. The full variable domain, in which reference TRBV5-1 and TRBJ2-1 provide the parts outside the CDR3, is KAGVTQTPRYLIKTRGQQVTLSCSPISGHRSVSWYQQTPGQGLQFLFEYFSETQRNKGNFPGRFSGRQFSNSRSEMNVSTLELGDSALYLCASSGEIHEQFFGPGTRLTVL.

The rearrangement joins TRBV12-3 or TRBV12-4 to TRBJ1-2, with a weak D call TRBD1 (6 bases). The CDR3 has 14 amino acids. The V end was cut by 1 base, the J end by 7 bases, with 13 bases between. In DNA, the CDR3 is TGTGCCAGCAGTTTAGTGGCAGGGGCACGTGGCTACACCTTC. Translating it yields CASSLVAGARGYTF.

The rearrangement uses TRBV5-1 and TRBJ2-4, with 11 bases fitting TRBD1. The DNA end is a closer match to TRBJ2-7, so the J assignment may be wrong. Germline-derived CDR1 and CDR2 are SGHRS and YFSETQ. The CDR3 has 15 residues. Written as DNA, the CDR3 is TGCGCCAGCAGCTCCGGGACAGGGGGTATGTACGAGCAGTACTTC. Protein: CASSSGTGGMYEQYF.

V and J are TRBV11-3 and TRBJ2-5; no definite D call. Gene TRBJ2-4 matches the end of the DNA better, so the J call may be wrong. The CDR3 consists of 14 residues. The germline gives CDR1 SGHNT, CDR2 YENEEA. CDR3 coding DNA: TGTGCCAGCAGCCCCCGGGCCAATGTAAACATTCAGTACTTC. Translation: CASSPRANVNIQYF.

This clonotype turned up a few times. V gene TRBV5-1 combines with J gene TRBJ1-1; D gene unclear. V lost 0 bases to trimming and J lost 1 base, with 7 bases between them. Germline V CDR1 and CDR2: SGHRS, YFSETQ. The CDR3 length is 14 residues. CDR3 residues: CASSLDNSNTEAFF. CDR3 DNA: TGCGCCAGCAGCTTGGACAACTCGAACACTGAAGCTTTCTTT.

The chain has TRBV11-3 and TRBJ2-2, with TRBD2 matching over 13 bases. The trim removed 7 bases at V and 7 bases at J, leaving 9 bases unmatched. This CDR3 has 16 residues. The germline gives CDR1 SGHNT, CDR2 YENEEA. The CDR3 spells CASTNPGLAGIGELFF. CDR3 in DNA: TGTGCCAGCACCAACCCGGGACTAGCGGGGATCGGGGAGCTGTTTTTT.

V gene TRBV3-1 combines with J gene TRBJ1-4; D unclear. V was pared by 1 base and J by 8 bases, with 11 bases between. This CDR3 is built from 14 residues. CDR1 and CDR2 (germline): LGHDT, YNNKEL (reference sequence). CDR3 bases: TGTGCCAGCAGCCAAGGCCGGTCTCGAGAAAAACTGTTTTTT. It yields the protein CASSQGRSREKLFF.

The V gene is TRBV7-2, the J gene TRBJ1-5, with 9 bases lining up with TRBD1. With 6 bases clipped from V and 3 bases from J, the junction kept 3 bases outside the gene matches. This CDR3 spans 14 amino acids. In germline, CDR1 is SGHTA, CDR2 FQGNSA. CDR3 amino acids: CASRGTGFNQPQHF. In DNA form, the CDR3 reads TGTGCCAGCAGAGGGACAGGGTTCAATCAGCCCCAGCATTTT.

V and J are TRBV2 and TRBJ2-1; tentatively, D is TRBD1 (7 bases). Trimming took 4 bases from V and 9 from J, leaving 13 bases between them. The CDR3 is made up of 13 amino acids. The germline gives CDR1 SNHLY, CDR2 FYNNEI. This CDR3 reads CASSGGGGGEQFF. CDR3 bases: TGTGCCAGCAGTGGTGGAGGGGGCGGTGAGCAGTTCTTC.

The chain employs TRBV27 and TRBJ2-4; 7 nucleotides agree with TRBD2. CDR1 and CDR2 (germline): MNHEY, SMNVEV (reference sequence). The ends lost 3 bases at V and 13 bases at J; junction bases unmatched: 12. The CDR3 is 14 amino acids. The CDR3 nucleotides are TGTGCCAGCAGTTTGAGCGGGACCTCGGGGGAGCAGTACTTC. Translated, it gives CASSLSGTSGEQYF.

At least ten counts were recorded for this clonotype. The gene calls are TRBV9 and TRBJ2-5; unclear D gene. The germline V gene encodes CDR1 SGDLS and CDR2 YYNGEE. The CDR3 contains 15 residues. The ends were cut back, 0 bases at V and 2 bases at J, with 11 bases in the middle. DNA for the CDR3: TGTGCCAGCAGCGTAGGATTGGGCCAACAAGAGACCCAGTACTTC. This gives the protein CASSVGLGQQETQYF.

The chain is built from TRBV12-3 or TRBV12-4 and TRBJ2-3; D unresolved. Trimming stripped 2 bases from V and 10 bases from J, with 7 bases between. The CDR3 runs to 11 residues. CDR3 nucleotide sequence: TGTGCCAGCAGTTTACTGAGTGCGCAGTATTTT. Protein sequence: CASSLLSAQYF.

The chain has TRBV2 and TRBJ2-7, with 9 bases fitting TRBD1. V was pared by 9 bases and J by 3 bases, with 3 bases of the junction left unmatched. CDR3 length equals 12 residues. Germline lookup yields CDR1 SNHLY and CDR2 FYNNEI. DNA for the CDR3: TGTGCCAGGGGGACAGGGAGCTACGAGCAGTACTTC. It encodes CARGTGSYEQYF. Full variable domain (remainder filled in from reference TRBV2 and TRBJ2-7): EPEVTQTPSHQVTQMGQEVILRCVPISNHLYFYWYRQILGQKVEFLVSFYNNEISEKSEIFDDQFSVERPDGSNFTLKIRSTKLEDSAMYFCARGTGSYEQYFGPGTRLTVT.

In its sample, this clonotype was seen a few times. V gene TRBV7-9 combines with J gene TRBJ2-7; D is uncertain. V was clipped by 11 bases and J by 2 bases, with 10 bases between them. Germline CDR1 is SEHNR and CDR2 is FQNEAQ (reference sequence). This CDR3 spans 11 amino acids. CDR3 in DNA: TGTGCCGCCGGCGTACCCTACGAGCAGTACTTC. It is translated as CAAGVPYEQYF.

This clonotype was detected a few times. The CDR3 nucleotides are TGCAGCGTTCGGACAGGGGGCAATGAGCAGTTCTTC. Its translation: CSVRTGGNEQFF. The J gene is TRBJ2-1, the V gene TRBV29-1; 10 bases map to TRBD1. The CDR3 contains 12 residues. Germline V gene sequence: CDR1 SQVTM, CDR2 ANQGSEA. V shed 5 bases, J shed 6 bases, and the junction held 1 base outside the gene matches.

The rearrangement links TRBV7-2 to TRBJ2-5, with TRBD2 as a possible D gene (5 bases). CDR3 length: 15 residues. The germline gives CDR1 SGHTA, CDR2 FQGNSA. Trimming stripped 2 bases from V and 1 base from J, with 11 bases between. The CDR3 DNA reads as TGTGCCAGCAGCTTATCCGGAGCGGCCCAAGAGACCCAGTACTTC. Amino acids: CASSLSGAAQETQYF.

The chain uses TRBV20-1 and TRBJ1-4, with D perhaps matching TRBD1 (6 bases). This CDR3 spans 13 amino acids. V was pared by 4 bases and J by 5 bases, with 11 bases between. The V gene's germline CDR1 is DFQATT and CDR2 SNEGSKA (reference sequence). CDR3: CSATQGPNEKLFF. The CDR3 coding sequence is TGCAGTGCTACACAGGGACCAAATGAAAAACTGTTTTTT.